This T cell receptor (beta chain) was found in a study of tumor and adjacent non-tumor tissue in lung cancer. Whole-study context: The patients, roughly 10 men and several women, were roughly 30 to 85 with stage I to III disease. Overall study findings and caveats: Tumor tissue had significantly higher TCR diversity than normal lung. Patients with more diverse tumor TCRs had worse survival. Top 100 clones took a larger repertoire share in normal lung.

The table lists this clonotype with a few counts. The antigen remains undetermined. Since no conserved phenylalanine or tryptophan closes the CDR3, a read error is the likely cause. This sample's RNA came from whole unsorted tissue. The germline gives CDR1 SGHAT, CDR2 FQDESV (reference sequence). The V end lost 3 bases, the J end lost 8 bases, and 14 bases lay between the germline ends. This CDR3 is 14 amino acids long. The library came from three nested PCR rounds adapted from ARM-PCR protocols. A single record per CDR3 protein comes from TCRdb applying MiXCR to the multiplex PCR reads. The sample holds about 70,000 distinct CDR3 sequences, 60% to 75% seen once.

The origin of this receptor is a man aged 55 to 69 with non-small cell lung cancer. V and J are TRBV11-1 and TRBJ2-1, with D possibly being TRBD1 (5 bases). The specimen sequenced was lung tumor tissue. The CDR3 protein is CASSLDKGRYEQFL. The CDR3 nucleotides are TGTGCCAGCAGCTTGGACAAGGGGCGGTATGAGCAGTTCTTA.